These 15 T cell receptor beta chains were sequenced from one sample in a study of T-cell reconstitution after alpha-beta-depleted transplantation in children. Library preparation (for TCRbeta) was performed with unique molecular identifiers. Each CDR3 protein is one row after TCRdb ran MiXCR on the PCR reads. The table shows 300,000 to 400,000 distinct CDR3 sequences, with about 17% occurring only once. Specimen: PBMCs, mostly from graft donor cells, collected 360 days after TCRalphabeta/CD19-depleted stem cell transplant. The receptors stem from a male patient between 2 and 10 years old who had a stem cell transplant for acute lymphoblastic leukemia, so the T cells may come from the graft donor.

Concerning this clonotype itself: Mismatch with germline at one junction end may stem from a read error. This rearrangement joins TRBV20-1 to TRBJ2-3, with TRBD1 identical over 7 bases. Germline V gene lookup returns CDR1 DFQATT and CDR2 SNEGSKA (reference sequence). The CDR3 is 13 amino acids. Here the CDR3 reads CSARMPGTDTHYF. DNA for the CDR3: TGCAGTGCTAGAATGCCAGGGACAGATACGCATTATTTT.

This clonotype was counted only a few times. The chain has TRBV6-5 and TRBJ2-2; 8 bases align to TRBD1. Unmatched junction bases numbered 2, after V lost 2 bases and J lost 0 bases. The CDR3 consists of 16 residues. The germline V gene has CDR1 MNHEY and CDR2 SVGAGI. CDR3 sequence: CASSYPTGANTGELFF. CDR3 nucleotide sequence: TGTGCCAGCAGTTACCCGACAGGGGCGAACACCGGGGAGCTGTTTTTT.

The gene calls are TRBV5-1 and TRBJ2-2, with 10 bases identical to TRBD1. Losses at the gene ends were 1 base for V and 5 bases for J; bases not matched to a gene: 2. This CDR3 contains 15 residues. The germline V gene encodes CDR1 SGHRS and CDR2 YFSETQ. The CDR3 region has the DNA TGCGCCAGCAGCTTGTCGGGACAGGGGACCGGGGAGCTGTTTTTT. It yields the protein CASSLSGQGTGELFF.

This clonotype was counted many times. V is TRBV12-3 or TRBV12-4 and J is TRBJ1-1; D ambiguous. V lost 6 bases to trimming and J lost 2 bases, with 10 bases between them. CDR3 length: 13 residues. This chain's CDR3 is CASSRVGNTEAFF. DNA of the CDR3: TGTGCCAGCAGCCGCGTCGGTAACACTGAAGCTTTCTTT.

The chain is built from TRBV7-3 and TRBJ2-1; tentative D call: TRBD2 (6 bases). Trimming took off 1 base at V and 2 bases at J, with 12 bases between the two ends. From germline, CDR1 is SGHTA and CDR2 FQGTGA. This CDR3 is 16 amino acids long. Written as DNA, the CDR3 is TGTGCCAGCAGCTTAATGGGGGGTTCTCCCTACAATGAGCAGTTCTTC. Its translation is CASSLMGGSPYNEQFF.

The rearrangement links TRBV11-2 to TRBJ2-5, with D perhaps TRBD2 (6 bases). Deletions cut 0 bases from V and 2 bases from J, with 16 bases between. There are 17 residues in the CDR3. Germline CDR1 SGHAT, CDR2 FQNNGV. CDR3 sequence (DNA): TGTGCCAGCAGCTTAGACCCGTCTCTAGCGAGACAAGAGACCCAGTACTTC. Translated, it gives CASSLDPSLARQETQYF. The full variable domain, in which reference TRBV11-2 and TRBJ2-5 provide the parts outside the CDR3, is EAGVAQSPRYKIIEKRQSVAFWCNPISGHATLYWYQQILGQGPKLLIQFQNNGVVDDSQLPKDRFSAERLKGVDSTLKIQPAKLEDSAVYLCASSLDPSLARQETQYFGPGTRLLVL.

This clonotype has a handful of counts. J is TRBJ2-3 and V is TRBV27; the match to TRBD2 covers 12 bases. The CDR3 is 14 amino acids. J was trimmed by 8 bases and V by 8 bases; bases with no gene match: 8. Germline V gene lookup returns CDR1 MNHEY and CDR2 SMNVEV (reference sequence). CDR3 in amino acids: CASSSGRALGTQYF. The CDR3 coding sequence is TGTGCCAGCTCTAGCGGGAGGGCCTTGGGTACGCAGTATTTT.

The chain has TRBV10-1 and TRBJ2-7; 9 nucleotides line up with TRBD2. Germline loops: CDR1 WNHNN, CDR2 SYGVQD (reference sequence). The CDR3 has 13 residues. The trim removed 4 bases at V and 2 bases at J, leaving 0 bases unmatched. CDR3 in DNA: TGCGCCAGCAGTGCTAGCGGGACCTACGAGCAGTACTTC. Translated: CASSASGTYEQYF.

This chain joins TRBV4-2 and TRBJ2-5, with D possibly TRBD1 on 6 matching bases. The germline CDR1 and CDR2 sequences are LGHNA and YNFKEQ. V was shortened by 0 bases and J by 2 bases, with 10 bases between the two germline ends. This CDR3 region has 15 residues. CDR3 amino acids: CASSQDRGFQETQYF. The CDR3 bases are TGTGCCAGCAGCCAAGATAGGGGGTTTCAAGAGACCCAGTACTTC.

CDR3 sequence reads: CASRLDRYNEQFF. The CDR3 DNA sequence: TGTGCCAGCAGATTGGACAGGTACAATGAGCAGTTCTTC. The rearrangement uses TRBV6-1 and TRBJ2-1, with 7 bases matching TRBD1. The CDR3 totals 13 residues. The germline V gene has CDR1 MNHNS and CDR2 SASEGT. The junction had 3 bases not matched to a gene; V was cut back by 6 bases and J by 4 bases.

There are a few counts of this clonotype. The CDR3 sequence is CASSLREVQPQHF. CDR3 coding DNA: TGTGCCAGCAGCTTAAGGGAGGTCCAGCCCCAGCATTTT. The rearrangement joins TRBV7-2 to TRBJ1-5; D unresolved. Germline CDR1 reads SGHTA; CDR2 reads FQGNSA. V was clipped by 2 bases and J by 7 bases, with 9 bases between them. The CDR3 extends over 13 amino acids.

The chain couples TRBV27 to TRBJ1-1; 8 bases map to TRBD1. This CDR3 contains 14 residues. CDR1 MNHEY and CDR2 SMNVEV come from the germline V gene (reference sequence). The junction had 15 bases not matched to a gene; V was cut back by 8 bases and J by 10 bases. The CDR3 DNA reads TGTGCCAGCGGGACCCAGGGGGCCGTTGATGTAGCTTTCTTT. Amino acids: CASGTQGAVDVAFF.

This chain uses TRBV6-2 or TRBV6-3 with TRBJ2-6; no reliable D call. The V end was cut by 2 bases, the J end by 0 bases, with 11 bases between. CDR1 and CDR2 from the germline V gene are MNHEY and SVGEGT. CDR3 size: 17 residues. CDR3 sequence (DNA): TGTGCCAGCAGTTACCGTCCGGGTTCCTCTGGGGCCAACGTCCTGACTTTC. It codes for CASSYRPGSSGANVLTF.

The chain carries TRBV18 and TRBJ2-5; the D is unclear. The ends were cut back, 1 base at V and 4 bases at J, with 7 bases in the middle. The CDR3 extends over 13 amino acids. Germline CDR1 reads KGHSH; CDR2 reads LQKENI. The CDR3 DNA follows: TGTGCCAGCTCACCACGATCGGGAGAGACCCAGTACTTC. This translates into CASSPRSGETQYF. Looking up the rest from reference TRBV18 and TRBJ2-5 gives the full variable domain: NAGVMQNPRHLVRRRGQEARLRCSPMKGHSHVYWYRQLPEEGLKFMVYLQKENIIDESGMPKERFSAEFPKEGPSILRIQQVVRGDSAAYFCASSPRSGETQYFGPGTRLLVL.

This clonotype was seen repeatedly, ten times or more. The CDR3 bases are TGCAGCGTTGACTGGGGGGTCTGGGGGACCGGGGAGCTGTTTTTT. Translated, it gives CSVDWGVWGTGELFF. The V gene is TRBV29-1, the J gene TRBJ2-2; maybe TRBD2 (6 bases). V shed 3 bases and J shed 5 bases, with 16 bases lying between them. CDR1 and CDR2 from the germline V gene are SQVTM and ANQGSEA. The CDR3 covers 15 residues.